One and the same sample provided the 2 T cell receptor beta chains below, sequenced in a study of cytomegalovirus exposure and HLA in healthy donors listed by TCRdb under 2017. Library prep was done by the immunoSEQ multiplex PCR assay. The multiplex PCR relied on a mix of 60 forward primers for TCR Vbeta segments and 13 reverse primers for TCR Jbeta segments. TCRdb retrieved this table from immuneACCESS and kept in-frame rearrangements only. Not all clones are present; in checked studies, unresolved V genes account for under half, and no reason is known for the remainder. The table for this sample lists about 83,000 clones; 78% of them were counted only once. The top ten clones comprise almost 6% of the sample. The sequenced material came from PBMCs. The source of these receptors is a man between 18 and 35 years old in good health and CMV-seropositive.

V is TRBV19 and J is TRBJ2-1; D remains ambiguous. Germline V gives CDR1 LNHDA, CDR2 SQIVND (reference sequence). The V gene lost 7 bases and the J gene lost 9 bases, with 13 bases spanning the gap. This CDR3 spans 12 amino acids. Here the CDR3 reads CASTTLGSEQFF. In DNA, the CDR3 is TGTGCCAGTACTACCCTCGGGTCTGAGCAGTTCTTC.

Here the CDR3 reads CSVEGSGGYTEAFF. In nucleotides, the CDR3 is TGCAGCGTTGAAGGCTCAGGGGGGTACACTGAAGCTTTCTTT. The chain is built from TRBV29-1 and TRBJ1-1; 7 bases match TRBD1. V was clipped by 1 base and J by 3 bases; unmatched bases: 5. The CDR3 is made up of 14 amino acids. The germline gives CDR1 SQVTM, CDR2 ANQGSEA.